The 5 T cell receptor beta chains below were found in one sample sequenced in a study of shared clonotypes between healthy human individuals. Some clones are missing from TCRdb's copy, which holds only in-frame ones; the method was immunoSEQ multiplex PCR. The repertoire has about 1.5 million clones, approximately 98% of them found once; the top ten carry approximately 0.44%. Sequenced: naive CD4+ T cells sorted from blood. The subset denotes: CD45RA+ positively selected. Receptor source: a man aged 25 to 40 in good health.

This clone was counted once. This chain uses TRBV5-1 with TRBJ1-1; 11 nucleotides line up with TRBD1. Germline V gene sequence: CDR1 SGHRS, CDR2 YFSETQ. The J segment lost 5 bases and the V segment lost 4 bases, leaving 7 bases of the junction unmatched. CDR3 length equals 15 residues. The DNA of the CDR3 is TGCGCCAGCAGCCCCACCGGGACAGGGGGGACTGAAGCTTTCTTT. This codes for CASSPTGTGGTEAFF.

This clone was counted a single time. At the DNA level, this CDR3 is encoded by other sequences in the same sample as well. The chain combines TRBV19 with TRBJ2-1; TRBD2 agrees at 11 bases. The germline CDR1 and CDR2 sequences are LNHDA and SQIVND (reference sequence). CDR3 length equals 15 residues. V shed 4 bases and J 4 bases; nucleotides not matched to a gene: 3. This CDR3 reads CASSKTSGVYNEQFF. CDR3 sequence (DNA): TGTGCCAGTAGTAAGACTAGCGGGGTGTACAATGAGCAGTTCTTC.

A few counts support this clone. The identical CDR3 is also encoded by other nucleotide sequences in the sample. The CDR3 is CASSAGTDTQYF. For the CDR3, the DNA is TGTGCCAGCAGTGCAGGCACAGATACGCAGTATTTT. The rearrangement uses TRBV2 and TRBJ2-3; D is ambiguous. Looked up from germline, CDR1 is SNHLY and CDR2 is FYNNEI. Trimming removed 4 bases at V and 1 base at J, with 3 bases between. There are 12 residues in the CDR3. The whole variable domain, remainder taken from reference TRBV2 and TRBJ2-3, is EPEVTQTPSHQVTQMGQEVILRCVPISNHLYFYWYRQILGQKVEFLVSFYNNEISEKSEIFDDQFSVERPDGSNFTLKIRSTKLEDSAMYFCASSAGTDTQYFGPGTRLTVL.

CDR3 residues: CASSLKGGRVHEQYF. The CDR3 region has the DNA TGTGCCAGCAGCTTAAAAGGGGGGAGGGTCCACGAGCAGTACTTC. V is TRBV7-2 and J is TRBJ2-7; D possibly corresponds to TRBD2 (7 bases). CDR1 and CDR2 (germline): SGHTA, FQGNSA. Trimming removed 2 bases from V and 5 bases from J, with 16 bases in between. The CDR3 is made up of 15 amino acids.

This clone was recorded once. The V gene is TRBV6-5, the J gene TRBJ2-7; tentative D call: TRBD2 (6 bases). CDR3 length equals 14 residues. The V gene lost 4 bases and the J gene lost 0 bases, with 10 bases spanning the gap. CDR1 and CDR2 (germline): MNHEY, SVGAGI. The CDR3, as DNA: TGTGCCAGCAGTTTCCGGGAGAGCTCCTACGAGCAGTACTTC. Translation gives CASSFRESSYEQYF.